Here is one T cell receptor (beta chain) with its context. Antigen unknown. The multiple sclerosis controls, all treatment-naive patients, had relapsing-remitting disease that was stable or active. Negative isolation was used for CD8+ and CD4+ T cells, and FACS enrichment was applied to TEMRA cells. The sample originates from a study of CD8 T cells in Susac syndrome. The study, taken as a whole, reports: The TCR sequencing and HLA analysis in the study involved a relatively small number of individuals, as the study acknowledged.

The V gene lost 2 bases and the J gene lost 4 bases, with 18 bases spanning the gap. The CDR3 is 16 amino acids. CDR1 is MNHEY, CDR2 SVGAGI, per germline. Random hexamers primed reverse transcription of roughly 0.5 to 1 ug RNA. The authors amplified TCR beta CDR3 across 54 Vbeta and 13 Jbeta using immunoSEQ multiplex PCR. From the immunoSEQ multiplex PCR reads, TCRdb called clonotypes with MiXCR, one entry per CDR3 protein. The data hold under 150,000 distinct CDR3 sequences, with around 94% observed a single time. The genes are TRBV6-5 and TRBJ2-7; possibly TRBD2 for D (6 bases). Sequencing input: CD4+ T cells from PBMCs. The TCR comes from a human donor with multiple sclerosis. CDR3 coding DNA: TGTGCCAGCAGTTACGATACCCGGTTAGCGGAGTACGAGCAGTACTTC. Its protein is CASSYDTRLAEYEQYF.